Shown below are 30 T cell receptor beta chains from a single sample sequenced in a study of CD8 T cells in ankylosing spondylitis. These receptors' antigens are unknown. From the 5' RACE reads, TCRdb called clonotypes with MiXCR, one entry per CDR3 protein. The sample contains about 500,000 distinct CDR3 sequences, 5.3% of which appear only once. Study-wide points: Blood of patients with ankylosing spondylitis appeared to be characterized by a TCR beta motif of several highly homologous variants.

The sample was blood, either unsorted or a sorted T cell fraction (not recorded which). The receptors were sampled from a male donor with ankylosing spondylitis.

This clonotype was seen at least ten times. The V gene is TRBV29-1, the J gene TRBJ1-5; D gene ambiguous. Germline V gene lookup returns CDR1 SQVTM and CDR2 ANQGSEA. Between the trimmed V and J ends, which lost 7 bases and 3 bases, there was a span of 4 bases. This CDR3 contains 10 residues. CDR3 nucleotide sequence: TGCAGCGAAATCAATCAGCCCCAGCATTTT. Translated, it gives CSEINQPQHF.

The sample holds many counts of this clonotype. The rearrangement joins TRBV6-1 to TRBJ1-4, with D possibly TRBD1 on 5 matching bases. The CDR3 has 14 residues. In germline, CDR1 is MNHNS, CDR2 SASEGT. V was trimmed by 7 bases and J by 6 bases, leaving 15 bases between them. The CDR3 DNA follows: TGTGCCAGCACCCCGGGGTCGGGGGATGAAAAACTGTTTTTT. Translation gives CASTPGSGDEKLFF.

The chain is built from TRBV12-3 or TRBV12-4 and TRBJ2-7; D is ambiguous. Trimming took off 0 bases at V and 8 bases at J, with 8 bases between the two ends. The CDR3 sequence is 12 residues long. CDR3 region: CASSLASAKQYF. The CDR3, as DNA: TGTGCCAGCAGTTTAGCGAGCGCTAAGCAGTACTTC.

This clonotype was recorded at least ten times. DNA of the CDR3: TGTGCCAGCAGCCAAGCGAGAGGGCTCCTGGGCTACACCTTC. Translation gives CASSQARGLLGYTF. The chain recombines TRBV3-1 with TRBJ1-2, with D unresolved. CDR1 and CDR2 from the germline V gene are LGHDT and YNNKEL (reference sequence). The CDR3 runs 14 residues. Trimming took off 1 base at V and 8 bases at J, with 14 bases between the two ends.

This clonotype appeared many times. The V and J genes are TRBV11-2 and TRBJ2-3, with 14 bases aligning to TRBD2. CDR1 is SGHAT and CDR2 is FQNNGV in the germline V gene. After removal of 5 bases from V and 1 base from J, the junction contained 8 bases not matched to a gene. The CDR3 sequence is 18 residues long. The CDR3 protein is CASSPPGLAGAGTDTQYF. The CDR3 DNA is TGTGCCAGCAGCCCACCGGGACTAGCGGGAGCGGGCACAGATACGCAGTATTTT.

This clonotype was recorded many times. This chain connects TRBV12-3 or TRBV12-4 to TRBJ1-3; unclear D gene. V lost 10 bases and J lost 7, with 8 bases in between. CDR3 length equals 10 residues. The CDR3 here is CATYTNTIYF. The DNA for the CDR3 is TGTGCCACCTATACCAACACCATATATTTT.

The chain couples TRBV11-2 to TRBJ2-2; unclear D gene. The CDR3 is 15 residues long. V lost 1 base and J lost 7, with 13 bases in between. Germline V CDR1 and CDR2: SGHAT, FQNNGV. The chain's CDR3 is CASSLVPDKGGELFF. The CDR3 DNA follows: TGTGCCAGCAGCTTAGTTCCTGATAAGGGCGGGGAGCTGTTTTTT.

This clonotype was found many times. CDR3 in amino acids: CASSEAMGDYGYTF. As DNA, the CDR3 is TGTGCCAGCAGTGAAGCGATGGGAGACTATGGCTACACCTTC. V and J are TRBV6-1 and TRBJ1-2; D gene ambiguous. Germline assignment: CDR1 MNHNS and CDR2 SASEGT. This CDR3 contains 14 residues. The ends were cut back, 0 bases at V and 3 bases at J, with 8 bases in the middle.

At least ten counts were recorded for this clonotype. V gene TRBV5-1 combines with J gene TRBJ2-3, with no clear D. This CDR3 has 13 residues. Deletions cut 5 bases from V and 0 bases from J, with 7 bases between. Germline V gene lookup returns CDR1 SGHRS and CDR2 YFSETQ. This chain's CDR3 is CASRHPSTDTQYF. CDR3 DNA sequence: TGCGCCAGCAGACATCCTAGCACAGATACGCAGTATTTT.

This clonotype was counted ten times or more. The chain combines TRBV24-1 with TRBJ2-1; 9 nucleotides align to TRBD1. CDR3 length: 13 amino acids. The V gene's germline CDR1 is KGHDR and CDR2 SFDVKD. Losses at the gene ends were 4 bases for V and 7 bases for J; bases not matched to a gene: 1. The CDR3 protein is CATSEQGANEQFF. CDR3 bases: TGTGCCACCAGTGAACAGGGGGCAAATGAGCAGTTCTTC.

This clonotype was picked up many times. The chain uses TRBV11-2 and TRBJ2-1; no reliable D call. There are 12 residues in the CDR3. In germline, CDR1 is SGHAT, CDR2 FQNNGV. V lost 0 bases, J lost 11 bases, and 8 bases lay in between. As DNA, the CDR3 is TGTGCCAGCAGCTTAGAGTACTCGAAGCAGTTCTTC. Translating gives CASSLEYSKQFF.

Many counts were recorded for this clonotype. The chain has TRBV7-3 and TRBJ1-1, with D possibly TRBD1 on 5 matching bases. V lost 1 base and J 4 bases, leaving 16 bases between the germline ends. The CDR3 spans 16 residues. Looked up from germline, CDR1 is SGHTA and CDR2 is FQGTGA. The CDR3 loop reads CASSLSFREGGTEAFF. In DNA, the CDR3 is TGTGCCAGCAGCTTAAGTTTCAGGGAGGGCGGCACTGAAGCTTTCTTT.

This rearrangement joins TRBV3-1 to TRBJ2-1, with a tentative D call TRBD2 (7 bases). The CDR3 totals 15 residues. CDR1 is LGHDT, CDR2 YNNKEL, per germline (reference sequence). Trimming shortened V by 1 base and J by 5 bases, and 12 bases separated the two germline ends. The CDR3 DNA is TGTGCCAGCAGCCAAGGGCGGGGGCGAAACAATGAGCAGTTCTTC. It translates to CASSQGRGRNNEQFF.

This clonotype occurred many times. The V gene is TRBV20-1, the J gene TRBJ1-2, with no clear D. CDR1 and CDR2 from the germline V gene are DFQATT and SNEGSKA (reference sequence). Trimming stripped 3 bases from V and 5 bases from J, with 10 bases between. This CDR3 comprises 12 residues. The DNA of the CDR3 is TGCAGTGCTAGGGGATCTTCATATGGCTACACCTTC. Encoded protein: CSARGSSYGYTF.

This clonotype was seen at least ten times. The genes are TRBV4-3 and TRBJ1-6; a possible D gene is TRBD1 (6 bases). CDR1 is LGHNA, CDR2 YSLEER, per germline. The CDR3 extends over 16 amino acids. The V end was cut by 4 bases, the J end by 8 bases, with 18 bases between. CDR3 sequence: CASSPRRGRFDSPLHF. DNA of the CDR3: TGCGCCAGCAGCCCACGTAGGGGGAGGTTTGATTCACCCCTCCACTTT.

This clonotype was detected ten times or more. The V gene is TRBV7-8, the J gene TRBJ2-1, with 9 positions matching TRBD2. The CDR3 spans 14 residues. In germline, CDR1 is SGHVS, CDR2 FQNEAQ. The V segment lost 10 bases and the J segment 4 bases; nucleotides outside the gene matches: 8. CDR3 region: CATRGSGGYNEQFF. The CDR3, as DNA: TGTGCCACCCGAGGGAGCGGGGGGTACAATGAGCAGTTCTTC.

There are a few counts of this clonotype. The V gene is TRBV6-1, the J gene TRBJ1-5, with TRBD1 matching 11 bases. Losses at the gene ends were 4 bases for V and 0 bases for J; bases not matched to a gene: 14. The germline V gene encodes CDR1 MNHNS and CDR2 SASEGT. This CDR3 spans 20 amino acids. Here the CDR3 reads CASSGWDRGTELRSNQPQHF. CDR3 sequence (DNA): TGTGCCAGCAGTGGATGGGACAGGGGGACGGAACTCCGTAGCAATCAGCCCCAGCATTTT.

In this sample, this clonotype turned up many times. V is TRBV4-1 and J is TRBJ2-1, with 16 bases identical to TRBD2. CDR3 length: 16 amino acids. The V gene end was trimmed by 6 bases and the J gene end by 12 bases; junction bases not matched to a gene: 11. Germline CDR1 MGHRA, CDR2 YSYEKL. The CDR3 sequence is CASSQRGLAGGFRQFF. In nucleotides, the CDR3 is TGCGCCAGCAGTCAAAGGGGACTAGCGGGAGGGTTCAGGCAGTTCTTC.

V is TRBV7-9 and J is TRBJ1-5; D not resolved. Trimming removed 8 bases at V and 2 bases at J, with 16 bases between. CDR3 length equals 15 residues. Germline-derived CDR1 and CDR2 are SEHNR and FQNEAQ (reference sequence). CDR3 sequence (DNA): TGTGCCAGCGCCCCCCGCGGGGTTGGCAATCAGCCCCAGCATTTT. This translates into CASAPRGVGNQPQHF.

This clonotype has ten or more counts. This chain links TRBV5-5 with TRBJ2-5; no clear D gene. Looked up from germline, CDR1 is SGHKS and CDR2 is YYEKEE (reference sequence). Trimming took 1 base from V and 1 from J, leaving 17 bases between them. This CDR3 is built from 17 residues. Here the CDR3 reads CASSLFSLSLGQETQYF. DNA for the CDR3: TGTGCCAGCAGCTTGTTTAGCCTCTCGTTGGGCCAAGAGACCCAGTACTTC. Supplemented by reference TRBV5-5 and TRBJ2-5, the full variable domain reads DAGVTQSPTHLIKTRGQQVTLRCSPISGHKSVSWYQQVLGQGPQFIFQYYEKEERGRGNFPDRFSARQFPNYSSELNVNALLLGDSALYLCASSLFSLSLGQETQYFGPGTRLLVL.

This clonotype showed up many times. The genes are TRBV27 and TRBJ1-2; D might be TRBD1 (5 bases). The CDR3 is 14 amino acids. Trimming stripped 6 bases from V and 8 bases from J, with 19 bases between. The V gene's germline CDR1 is MNHEY and CDR2 SMNVEV (reference sequence). CDR3 region: CASSPRVRVRGYTF. DNA for the CDR3: TGTGCCAGCAGCCCAAGGGTCAGGGTTCGGGGCTACACCTTC.

The table lists this clonotype with a few counts. This chain uses TRBV12-2 with TRBJ2-1; the DNA was not used to check the table's D call, TRBD2. TRBV12-2 is a pseudogene segment. This CDR3 comprises 16 residues. The CDR3 DNA reads TGTGCAAGTCGCTTACCTACTAGCGGCTCCTACAATGAGCAGTTCTTC. Translation gives CASRLPTSGSYNEQFF.

CDR3 residues: CASSPAPGEQYF. The DNA of the CDR3 is TGTGCCAGCAGCCCAGCCCCTGGCGAGCAGTACTTC. The genes are TRBV9 and TRBJ2-7; no firm D call. Deletions cut 4 bases from V and 6 bases from J, with 11 bases between. The CDR3 totals 12 residues. Germline assignment: CDR1 SGDLS and CDR2 YYNGEE.

This clonotype was seen at least ten times. The chain's CDR3 is CASSQGQGQDTEAFF. The CDR3 DNA reads TGCGCCAGCAGCCAAGGACAGGGGCAAGACACTGAAGCTTTCTTT. This chain connects TRBV4-3 to TRBJ1-1; 8 bases are shared with TRBD1. The CDR3 has 15 residues. V lost 1 base, J lost 3 bases, and 4 bases stayed unmatched. Germline V lookup: CDR1 LGHNA, CDR2 YSLEER.

This clonotype was seen repeatedly, ten times or more. The chain links TRBV27 to TRBJ1-5; 7 bases match TRBD1. V shed 4 bases and J 1 base; nucleotides not matched to a gene: 7. In germline, CDR1 is MNHEY, CDR2 SMNVEV (reference sequence). The CDR3 has 16 residues. The CDR3 sequence: CASSYHRGGSNQPQHF. As DNA, the CDR3 is TGTGCCAGCAGTTACCACAGGGGAGGGAGCAATCAGCCCCAGCATTTT.

This clonotype was counted ten times or more. The gene calls are TRBV5-1 and TRBJ2-3; D is undetermined. The CDR3 has 14 residues. Germline values: CDR1 SGHRS, CDR2 YFSETQ. V was clipped by 3 bases and J by 4 bases, with 12 bases between them. The CDR3 sequence is CASSSEGIPDTQYF. As DNA, the CDR3 is TGCGCCAGCAGCTCAGAAGGGATCCCAGATACGCAGTATTTT.

This clonotype was observed many times. V usage is TRBV7-3 and J usage is TRBJ2-1, with 8 bases matching TRBD2. The ends lost 4 bases at V and 0 bases at J; junction bases unmatched: 8. Germline V gene data show CDR1 as SGHTA and CDR2 as FQGTGA. This CDR3 has 17 amino acids. CDR3 residues: CASSSGGGTLSYNEQFF. The DNA for the CDR3 is TGTGCCAGCAGCTCCGGCGGGGGGACTCTCTCCTACAATGAGCAGTTCTTC.

The table lists this clonotype with many counts. The CDR3 bases are TGCAGCGTTGCTGCGGGCGTTGGTGAAAAACTGTTTTTT. This codes for CSVAAGVGEKLFF. The V and J genes are TRBV29-1 and TRBJ1-4; no clear D. The ends were cut back, 4 bases at V and 7 bases at J, with 13 bases in the middle. The CDR3 covers 13 residues. The germline CDR1 and CDR2 sequences are SQVTM and ANQGSEA.

This rearrangement joins TRBV7-9 to TRBJ1-1; TRBD1 agrees at 11 bases. This CDR3 is built from 16 residues. The trim removed 5 bases at V and 6 bases at J, leaving 11 bases unmatched. Germline V gene data show CDR1 as SEHNR and CDR2 as FQNEAQ (reference sequence). CDR3: CASSLRPGQGDSEAFF. As DNA, the CDR3 is TGTGCCAGCAGCCTACGACCGGGACAGGGGGACTCTGAAGCTTTCTTT.

This clonotype has ten or more counts. This chain connects TRBV24-1 to TRBJ2-2; D is perhaps TRBD2 (5 bases). The length of the CDR3 is 16 residues. The germline V gene has CDR1 KGHDR and CDR2 SFDVKD. V lost 3 bases and J 4 bases, leaving 14 bases between the germline ends. CDR3 amino acids: CATSDPVGVPTGELFF. The CDR3 nucleotides are TGTGCCACCAGTGATCCCGTCGGGGTTCCCACCGGGGAGCTGTTTTTT.